A single sample gave rise to the 2 T cell receptor beta chains below, sequenced in a study of graft-versus-host responses after intestinal transplantation. Profiling relied on immunoSEQ multiplex PCR, and the TCRdb table lists in-frame clones only, not all of them. Of approximately 80,000 clones listed, about 89% are singletons. No antigens are known for them. Sequences were derived from unstimulated CD4+ T cells sorted from spleen or lymph node cells, sampled before intestinal transplant. The source of these receptors is a human donor who received an intestinal transplant.

This chain joins TRBV6-5 and TRBJ2-1, with 7 nucleotides matching TRBD1. The CDR3 has 16 residues. From germline, CDR1 is MNHEY and CDR2 SVGAGI. Losses at the gene ends were 4 bases for V and 2 bases for J; bases not matched to a gene: 8. The CDR3: CASSFLPGGTYNEQFF. For the CDR3, the DNA is TGTGCCAGCAGTTTCCTCCCAGGGGGAACCTACAATGAGCAGTTCTTC.

The chain employs TRBV6-1 and TRBJ1-2; 11 nucleotides line up with TRBD1. Germline V gives CDR1 MNHNS, CDR2 SASEGT. V was pared by 6 bases and J by 4 bases, with 7 bases of the junction left unmatched. There are 15 residues in the CDR3. CDR3 coding DNA: TGTGCCAGCAGCGCGGGGACAGGGGGTGGCTATGGCTACACCTTC. Its translation: CASSAGTGGGYGYTF.